A selection of T cell receptor beta chains follows, all from one sample in a study of blood T cell repertoires in COVID-19. Assay used: immunoSEQ multiplex PCR; TCRdb lists only in-frame clones, some missing. The table shows hundreds of thousands of clones, with about nine tenths occurring only once. Material: peripheral blood. These receptors came from a man aged 40-49 years with acute or convalescent COVID-19. The conserved cysteine and the conserved F or W are not part of the CDR3 here.

v_call	j_call	cdr3_length	cdr3_aa
TRBV27	TRBJ2-7	12	ASSLSGSSYEQY
TRBV6-4	TRBJ2-7	13	ASSDSLEARLEQY
TRBV24-1	TRBJ2-5	14	ATSEGTSGGQETQY
TRBV6-5	TRBJ1-3	13	ASSIQGLSGNTIY
TRBV24-1	TRBJ2-1	14	ATSDTGATFYNEQF
TRBV3-1/TRBV3-2	TRBJ2-1	11	ASSPGAAGEQF
TRBV6-1	TRBJ1-1	12	ASSDHDSYTEAF
TRBV23-1	TRBJ1-5	15	ASSQSEDRYSNQPQH
TRBV6-5	TRBJ1-2	11	ASSRDMTWGYT
TRBV4-3	TRBJ1-5	13	ASSQDGGKGQPQH
TRBV5-1	TRBJ1-5	13	ASSLGGYSNQPQH
TRBV7-2	TRBJ2-7	12	ASSPDRGHHEQY
TRBV3-1/TRBV3-2	TRBJ1-1	12	ASSLRGWDTEAF
TRBV6-5	TRBJ2-3	11	ASRREDTDTQY
TRBV27	TRBJ2-7	12	ASSPSGQGRPQY
TRBV9	TRBJ1-1	16	ASSVDSAPSGGGTEAF